Below, 31 T cell receptor beta chains from the same sample are listed, as sequenced in a study of CD8 T cells in Susac syndrome. When the RNA was reverse transcribed, random hexamers were used with an input of 0.5 to 1 ug. TCRdb analysed the immunoSEQ multiplex PCR reads with MiXCR anew, one entry per CDR3 protein. The repertoire holds 90,000 to 150,000 distinct CDR3 sequences, around 94% seen once, with more than 0.09% in the top ten. The source material was CD4+ T cells from PBMCs. Receptors were obtained from a human donor in good health.

This CDR3 reads CASSLAWQGNSPLHF. Written as DNA, the CDR3 is TGTGCCAGCAGCTTAGCCTGGCAGGGAAATTCACCCCTCCACTTT. This chain connects TRBV7-2 to TRBJ1-6; D possibly corresponds to TRBD1 (5 bases). Germline V gene data show CDR1 as SGHTA and CDR2 as FQGNSA. Trimming took 0 bases from V and 7 from J, leaving 10 bases between them. The CDR3 has 15 residues.

The chain has TRBV5-1 and TRBJ2-7; 11 positions match TRBD2. The germline gives CDR1 SGHRS, CDR2 YFSETQ. The CDR3 sequence is 18 residues long. With V trimmed by 4 bases and J by 7 bases, 19 bases remained unmatched. In DNA, the CDR3 is TGCGCCAGCAGCCGGGGGGGGACTAGCGGCCGGAATACAGAGGAGCAGTACTTC. Its protein is CASSRGGTSGRNTEEQYF.

The chain recombines TRBV4-2 with TRBJ2-1; D possibly corresponds to TRBD2 (6 bases). The germline V gene encodes CDR1 LGHNA and CDR2 YNFKEQ. V lost 1 base and J lost 4, with 11 bases in between. CDR3 length: 15 amino acids. As DNA, the CDR3 is TGTGCCAGCAGCCAAGGGGGGGAATTGTACAATGAGCAGTTCTTC. The encoded protein is CASSQGGELYNEQFF.

The chain recombines TRBV30 with TRBJ2-5, with TRBD2 identical over 13 bases. The J segment lost 5 bases and the V segment lost 2 bases, leaving 5 bases of the junction unmatched. There are 15 residues in the CDR3. In germline, CDR1 is GTSNPN, CDR2 SVGIG (reference sequence). In DNA form, the CDR3 reads TGTGCCTGGAGTATAACTAGCGGGAGGGAGGAGACCCAGTACTTC. Translating gives CAWSITSGREETQYF.

This chain links TRBV24-1 with TRBJ2-2; D is ambiguous. CDR1 is KGHDR, CDR2 SFDVKD, per germline. This CDR3 region has 12 residues. The V end was cut by 9 bases, the J end by 7 bases, with 11 bases between. Here the CDR3 reads CATATPIGELFF. The CDR3 bases are TGTGCCACCGCTACCCCCATCGGGGAGCTGTTTTTT.

V usage is TRBV24-1 and J usage is TRBJ2-3; 11 bases map to TRBD2. J was trimmed by 7 bases and V by 4 bases; bases with no gene match: 9. The CDR3 consists of 16 residues. Per the germline V gene, CDR1 is KGHDR and CDR2 is SFDVKD. In nucleotides, the CDR3 is TGTGCCACCAGTGACTCCGGGACTAGCGGTGTGAATACGCAGTATTTT. The encoded protein is CATSDSGTSGVNTQYF.

A word on this clonotype: One end of the junction fails to match germline, which may point to a read error. The V gene is TRBV20-1, the J gene TRBJ2-5; 9 bases map to TRBD2. Germline CDR1 reads DFQATT; CDR2 reads SNEGSKA (reference sequence). There are 14 residues in the CDR3. CDR3 in amino acids: CSARGLAGKETQYF. The DNA of the CDR3 is TGCAGTGCCAGAGGGCTAGCGGGGAAAGAGACCCAGTACTTC.

The chain has TRBV12-3 or TRBV12-4 and TRBJ2-1; maybe TRBD2 (6 bases). CDR3 length equals 15 residues. V lost 7 bases, J lost 8 bases, and 21 bases lay in between. CDR3 nucleotide sequence: TGTGCCAGCAAATTAAGAGTAGCGGAGACGGATGAGCAGTTCTTC. It specifies CASKLRVAETDEQFF.

The rearrangement joins TRBV5-6 to TRBJ2-7, with D perhaps TRBD1 (6 bases). Per germline, CDR1 SGHDT and CDR2 YYEEEE. Trimming took 0 bases from V and 2 from J, leaving 12 bases between them. The CDR3 is 15 amino acids. CDR3 protein: CASSLVGANTYEQYF. CDR3 bases: TGTGCCAGCAGCTTGGTGGGGGCAAATACCTACGAGCAGTACTTC.

The V gene is TRBV30, the J gene TRBJ1-4; D unclear. This CDR3 contains 12 residues. Germline V gene lookup returns CDR1 GTSNPN and CDR2 SVGIG (reference sequence). Trimming cost V 1 base and J 6 bases, with 6 bases left between them. In DNA, the CDR3 is TGTGCCTGGAGTGAAATCCATGAAAAACTGTTTTTT. As protein: CAWSEIHEKLFF.

The genes are TRBV7-9 and TRBJ1-2; D perhaps matches TRBD1 (5 bases). There are 16 residues in the CDR3. V lost 7 bases, J lost 5 bases, and 23 bases lay in between. Germline V gene data show CDR1 as SEHNR and CDR2 as FQNEAQ (reference sequence). The CDR3 bases are TGTGCCAGCACCCAACAGGCAGGCGTGGCGGAGTATGGCTACACCTTC. Encoded protein: CASTQQAGVAEYGYTF.

The rearrangement links TRBV6-4 to TRBJ2-7; D is possibly TRBD2 (6 bases). Trimming took off 6 bases at V and 6 bases at J, with 15 bases between the two ends. Germline CDR1 and CDR2: MRHNA and SNTAGT. The CDR3 loop spans 13 amino acids. This CDR3 reads CASSRDFLSEQYF. CDR3 bases: TGTGCCAGCAGCCGGGACTTCCTCTCCGAGCAGTACTTC.

The rearrangement links TRBV5-6 to TRBJ1-2, with D possibly being TRBD1 (6 bases). Trimming took off 4 bases at V and 4 bases at J, with 14 bases between the two ends. Germline lookup yields CDR1 SGHDT and CDR2 YYEEEE. The CDR3 contains 14 residues. CDR3 protein: CASSPLGGSYGYTF. The CDR3 DNA is TGTGCCAGCAGCCCCCTAGGGGGGTCCTATGGCTACACCTTC.

The chain recombines TRBV3-1 with TRBJ2-3, with D perhaps TRBD2 (6 bases). Germline V gene sequence: CDR1 LGHDT, CDR2 YNNKEL (reference sequence). V shed 0 bases and J shed 1 base, with 11 bases lying between them. The CDR3 is made up of 16 amino acids. CDR3 amino acids: CASSQDLEGGTDTQYF. The DNA of the CDR3 is TGTGCCAGCAGCCAAGATTTGGAGGGAGGCACAGATACGCAGTATTTT.

The chain joins TRBV19 to TRBJ2-3; D might be TRBD1 or TRBD2, each matching 5 bases. The CDR3 length is 15 residues. V lost 9 bases to trimming and J lost 8 bases, with 24 bases between them. Germline CDR1 LNHDA, CDR2 SQIVND (reference sequence). CDR3 amino acids: CASSSGTPVGRTQYF. CDR3 in DNA: TGTGCCAGCTCCTCCGGGACCCCGGTCGGGCGTACGCAGTATTTT.

This rearrangement joins TRBV3-1 to TRBJ1-2; the match to TRBD1 covers 7 bases. V lost 3 bases to trimming and J lost 7 bases; unmatched junction nucleotides: 5. The CDR3 contains 13 residues. Germline V gene data show CDR1 as LGHDT and CDR2 as YNNKEL (reference sequence). The DNA of the CDR3 is TGTGCCAGCAGCCAGAACAGGGGAGGTGGCTACACCTTC. The encoded protein is CASSQNRGGGYTF. The complete variable domain, with remaining parts taken from reference TRBV3-1 and TRBJ1-2, reads DTAVSQTPKYLVTQMGNDKSIKCEQNLGHDTMYWYKQDSKKFLKIMFSYNNKELIINETVPNRFSPKSPDKAHLNLHINSLELGDSAVYFCASSQNRGGGYTFGSGTRLTVV.

This chain joins TRBV7-2 and TRBJ2-1, with 7 bases that match TRBD2. Looked up from germline, CDR1 is SGHTA and CDR2 is FQGNSA. The CDR3 is made up of 13 amino acids. With 4 bases clipped from V and 7 bases from J, the junction kept 4 bases outside the gene matches. CDR3 protein: CASSYGGRNEQFF. The CDR3 DNA sequence: TGTGCCAGCAGCTATGGCGGGAGAAATGAGCAGTTCTTC.

The chain couples TRBV11-2 to TRBJ2-7; 11 bases fit TRBD2. The CDR3 extends over 17 amino acids. CDR1 SGHAT and CDR2 FQNNGV come from the germline V gene. The trim removed 4 bases at V and 2 bases at J, leaving 10 bases unmatched. DNA for the CDR3: TGTGCCAGCAGCTCGTTACTGCTAGCGGGGGGAACCTACGAGCAGTACTTC. Translation: CASSSLLLAGGTYEQYF.

The CDR3 DNA sequence: TGCGCCAGCAGCCCCGCTGCGTACTCCTACAATGAGCAGTTCTTC. The encoded protein is CASSPAAYSYNEQFF. This chain uses TRBV4-3 with TRBJ2-1; D remains unclear. Deletions cut 4 bases from V and 0 bases from J, with 10 bases between. The CDR3 has 15 residues. CDR1 is LGHNA and CDR2 is YSLEER in the germline V gene.

The V gene is TRBV7-3, the J gene TRBJ2-3; 14 bases line up with TRBD2. This CDR3 is built from 18 residues. V shed 5 bases, J shed 3 bases, and the junction held 10 bases outside the gene matches. Looked up from germline, CDR1 is SGHTA and CDR2 is FQGTGA. The DNA of the CDR3 is TGTGCCAGCAGCATTCCGGGACTAGCGGGAGAACGGACAGATACGCAGTATTTT. Translation: CASSIPGLAGERTDTQYF.

This chain links TRBV18 with TRBJ2-1; 12 nucleotides line up with TRBD2. V was pared by 6 bases and J by 8 bases, with 8 bases of the junction left unmatched. Per the germline V gene, CDR1 is KGHSH and CDR2 is LQKENI. The CDR3 runs 15 residues. The CDR3 sequence is CASSQLAGGPHEQFF. CDR3 nucleotide sequence: TGTGCCAGCTCGCAGCTAGCGGGAGGGCCGCATGAGCAGTTCTTC.

The V and J genes are TRBV18 and TRBJ2-1; 7 bases fit TRBD2. Losses at the gene ends were 2 bases for V and 0 bases for J; bases not matched to a gene: 7. The germline V gene has CDR1 KGHSH and CDR2 LQKENI. The CDR3 has 17 amino acids. DNA of the CDR3: TGTGCCAGCTCACCATATGCTAGCGGCAGCTCCTACAATGAGCAGTTCTTC. This translates into CASSPYASGSSYNEQFF.

The chain combines TRBV4-3 with TRBJ1-1; D unclear. Looked up from germline, CDR1 is LGHNA and CDR2 is YSLEER. This CDR3 spans 15 amino acids. Deletions cut 0 bases from V and 4 bases from J, with 12 bases between. As DNA, the CDR3 is TGCGCCAGCAGCCAAGAAAGGACGGGGTCCACTGAAGCTTTCTTT. As protein: CASSQERTGSTEAFF.

The rearrangement uses TRBV5-1 and TRBJ1-2; D is possibly TRBD1 (6 bases). CDR1 and CDR2 from the germline V gene are SGHRS and YFSETQ. This CDR3 has 15 amino acids. The germline V and J ends were trimmed by 3 bases and 4 bases, with 16 bases remaining between them. The chain's CDR3 is CASSWKGETFYGYTF. DNA of the CDR3: TGCGCCAGCAGCTGGAAGGGGGAAACTTTCTATGGCTACACCTTC.

J is TRBJ1-1 and V is TRBV12-3 or TRBV12-4, with D perhaps TRBD1 (5 bases). This CDR3 spans 14 amino acids. V lost 3 bases, J lost 1 base, and 9 bases lay in between. DNA of the CDR3: TGTGCCAGCAGTTTTTCGGGGCGGAACACTGAAGCTTTCTTT. Translation: CASSFSGRNTEAFF.

The V and J genes are TRBV29-1 and TRBJ1-3, with D unresolved. Trimming removed 4 bases at V and 0 bases at J, with 7 bases between. CDR3 length: 13 amino acids. CDR1 and CDR2 (germline): SQVTM, ANQGSEA. In nucleotides, the CDR3 is TGCAGCGTTGGAACCCGCTCTGGAAACACCATATATTTT. It encodes CSVGTRSGNTIYF. The full variable domain, its missing parts supplied by reference TRBV29-1 and TRBJ1-3, is SAVISQKPSRDICQRGTSLTIQCQVDSQVTMMFWYRQQPGQSLTLIATANQGSEATYESGFVIDKFPISRPNLTFSTLTVSNMSPEDSSIYLCSVGTRSGNTIYFGEGSWLTVV.

The chain couples TRBV30 to TRBJ2-2; D gene ambiguous. V was trimmed by 4 bases and J by 1 base, leaving 7 bases between them. The CDR3 loop spans 13 amino acids. The germline V gene encodes CDR1 GTSNPN and CDR2 SVGIG (reference sequence). DNA of the CDR3: TGTGCCTGGACATCTGGGAACACCGGGGAGCTGTTTTTT. Amino acids: CAWTSGNTGELFF.

This chain uses TRBV6-6 with TRBJ2-2; 9 bases are shared with TRBD2. Germline lookup yields CDR1 MNHNY and CDR2 SVGAGI (reference sequence). This CDR3 is built from 13 residues. With 8 bases clipped from V and 3 bases from J, the junction kept 1 base outside the gene matches. The CDR3 nucleotides are TGTGCCAGCCAGCGGGAGGACACCGGGGAGCTGTTTTTT. Its protein is CASQREDTGELFF.

The chain carries TRBV7-9 and TRBJ2-1, with D tentatively TRBD2 (6 bases). This CDR3 has 16 amino acids. CDR1 and CDR2 from the germline V gene are SEHNR and FQNEAQ (reference sequence). V was clipped by 5 bases and J by 4 bases, with 18 bases between them. CDR3 nucleotide sequence: TGTGCCAGCAGCCCCGGGACTCCCGCTACATACAATGAGCAGTTCTTC. This codes for CASSPGTPATYNEQFF.

This clonotype was counted once. The genes are TRBV5-1 and TRBJ1-4; 9 nucleotides line up with TRBD1. The CDR3 runs 17 residues. V trimming: 7 bases; J trimming: 0 bases; junction bases outside the gene matches: 10. Per the germline V gene, CDR1 is SGHRS and CDR2 is YFSETQ. The chain's CDR3 is CASRPTGGKTTNEKLFF. The CDR3 DNA is TGCGCCAGCCGACCGACAGGGGGGAAAACAACTAATGAAAAACTGTTTTTT.

The chain employs TRBV19 and TRBJ2-2; D not certain. The germline V and J ends were trimmed by 4 bases and 0 bases, with 9 bases remaining between them. Germline loops: CDR1 LNHDA, CDR2 SQIVND (reference sequence). This CDR3 has 15 amino acids. CDR3 residues: CASSTLTANTGELFF. The CDR3 DNA is TGTGCCAGTAGTACGCTGACCGCGAACACCGGGGAGCTGTTTTTT. Full variable domain (rest looked up from reference TRBV19 and TRBJ2-2): DGGITQSPKYLFRKEGQNVTLSCEQNLNHDAMYWYRQDPGQGLRLIYYSQIVNDFQKGDIAEGYSVSREKKESFPLTVTSAQKNPTAFYLCASSTLTANTGELFFGEGSRLTVL.